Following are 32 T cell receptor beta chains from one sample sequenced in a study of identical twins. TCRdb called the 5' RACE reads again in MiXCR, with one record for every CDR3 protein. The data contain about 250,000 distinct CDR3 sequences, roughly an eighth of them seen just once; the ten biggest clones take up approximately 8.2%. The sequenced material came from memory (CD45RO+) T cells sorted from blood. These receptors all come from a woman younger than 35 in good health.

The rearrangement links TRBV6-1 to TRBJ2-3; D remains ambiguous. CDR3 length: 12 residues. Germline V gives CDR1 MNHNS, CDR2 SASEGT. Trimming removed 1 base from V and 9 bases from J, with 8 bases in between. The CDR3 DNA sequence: TGTGCCAGCAGTGAAGATACAGCGACGCAGTATTTT. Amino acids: CASSEDTATQYF.

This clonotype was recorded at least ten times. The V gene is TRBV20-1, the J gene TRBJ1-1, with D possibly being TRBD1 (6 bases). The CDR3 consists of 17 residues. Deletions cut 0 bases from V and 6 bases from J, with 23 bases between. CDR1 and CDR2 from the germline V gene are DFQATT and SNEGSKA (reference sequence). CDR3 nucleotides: TGCAGTGCTAGAGAGGGGGGATGGAGTACAGGGTCGCCTGAAGCTTTCTTT. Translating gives CSAREGGWSTGSPEAFF.

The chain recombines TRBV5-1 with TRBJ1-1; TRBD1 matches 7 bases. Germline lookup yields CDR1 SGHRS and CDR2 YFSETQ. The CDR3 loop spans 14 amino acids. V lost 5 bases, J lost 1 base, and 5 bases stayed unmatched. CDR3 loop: CASRPGQQNTEAFF. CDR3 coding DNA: TGCGCCAGCAGGCCGGGACAGCAGAACACTGAAGCTTTCTTT. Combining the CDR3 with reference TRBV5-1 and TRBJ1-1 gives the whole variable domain KAGVTQTPRYLIKTRGQQVTLSCSPISGHRSVSWYQQTPGQGLQFLFEYFSETQRNKGNFPGRFSGRQFSNSRSEMNVSTLELGDSALYLCASRPGQQNTEAFFGQGTRLTVV.

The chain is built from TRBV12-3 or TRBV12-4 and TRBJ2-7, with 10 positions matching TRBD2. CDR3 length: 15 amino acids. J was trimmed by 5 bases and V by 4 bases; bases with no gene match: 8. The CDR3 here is CASSSGLSGRNEQYF. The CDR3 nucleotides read TGTGCCAGCAGTTCTGGGCTTAGCGGGAGGAACGAGCAGTACTTC.

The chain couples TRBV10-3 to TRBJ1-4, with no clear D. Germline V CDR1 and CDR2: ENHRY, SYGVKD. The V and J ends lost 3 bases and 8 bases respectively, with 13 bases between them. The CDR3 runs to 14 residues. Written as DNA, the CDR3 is TGTGCCATCAGTGATGTGGCAAAAGGAGAAAAACTGTTTTTT. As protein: CAISDVAKGEKLFF.

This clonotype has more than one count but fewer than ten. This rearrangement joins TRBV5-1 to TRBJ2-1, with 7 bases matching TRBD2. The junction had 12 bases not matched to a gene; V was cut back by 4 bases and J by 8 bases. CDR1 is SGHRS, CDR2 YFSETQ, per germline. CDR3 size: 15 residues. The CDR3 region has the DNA TGCGCCAGCAGCGGACGGGCTAGCGGCCCCGATGAGCAGTTCTTC. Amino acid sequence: CASSGRASGPDEQFF.

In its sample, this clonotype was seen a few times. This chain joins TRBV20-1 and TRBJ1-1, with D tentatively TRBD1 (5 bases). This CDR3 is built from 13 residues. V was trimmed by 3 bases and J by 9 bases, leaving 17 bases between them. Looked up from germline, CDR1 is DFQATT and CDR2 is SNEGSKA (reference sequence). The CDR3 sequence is CSASTGTHPQAFF. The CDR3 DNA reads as TGCAGTGCTAGCACCGGGACCCATCCCCAAGCTTTCTTT.

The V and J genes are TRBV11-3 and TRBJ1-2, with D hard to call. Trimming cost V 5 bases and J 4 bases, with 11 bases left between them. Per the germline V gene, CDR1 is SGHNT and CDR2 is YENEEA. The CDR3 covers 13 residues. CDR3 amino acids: CASSGDRFYGYTF. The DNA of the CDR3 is TGTGCCAGCAGCGGGGATAGATTCTATGGCTACACCTTC. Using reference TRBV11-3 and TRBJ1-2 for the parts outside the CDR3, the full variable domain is EAGVVQSPRYKIIEKKQPVAFWCNPISGHNTLYWYLQNLGQGPELLIRYENEEAVDDSQLPKDRFSAERLKGVDSTLKIQPAELGDSAVYLCASSGDRFYGYTFGSGTRLTVV.

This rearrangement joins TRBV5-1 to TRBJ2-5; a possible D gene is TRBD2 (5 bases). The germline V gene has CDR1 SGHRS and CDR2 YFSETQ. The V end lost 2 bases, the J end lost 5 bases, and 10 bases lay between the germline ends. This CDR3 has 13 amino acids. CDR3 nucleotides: TGCGCCAGCAGCTTAAGTACGGGGGAGACCCAGTACTTC. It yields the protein CASSLSTGETQYF.

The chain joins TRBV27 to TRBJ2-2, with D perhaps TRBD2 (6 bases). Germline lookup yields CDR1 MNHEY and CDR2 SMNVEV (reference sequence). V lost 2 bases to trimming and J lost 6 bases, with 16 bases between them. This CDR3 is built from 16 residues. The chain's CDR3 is CASSLHMGGIAGELFF. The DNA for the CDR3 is TGTGCCAGCAGTTTACACATGGGGGGTATCGCCGGGGAGCTGTTTTTT.

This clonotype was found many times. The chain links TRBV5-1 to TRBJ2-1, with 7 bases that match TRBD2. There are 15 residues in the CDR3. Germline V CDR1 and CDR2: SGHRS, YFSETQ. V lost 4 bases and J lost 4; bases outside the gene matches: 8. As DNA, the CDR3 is TGCGCCAGCAGCCGGGGGACTACCTCTTACAATGAGCAGTTCTTC. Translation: CASSRGTTSYNEQFF.

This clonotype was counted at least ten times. The CDR3 DNA reads TGTGCCAGCAGTTACCGGGGACTAGCGGGAGCAGATACGCAGTATTTT. It encodes CASSYRGLAGADTQYF. The chain joins TRBV6-5 to TRBJ2-3; 14 positions agree with TRBD2. Germline V gene sequence: CDR1 MNHEY, CDR2 SVGAGI. The CDR3 is 16 amino acids. Unmatched junction bases numbered 2, after V lost 2 bases and J lost 4 bases.

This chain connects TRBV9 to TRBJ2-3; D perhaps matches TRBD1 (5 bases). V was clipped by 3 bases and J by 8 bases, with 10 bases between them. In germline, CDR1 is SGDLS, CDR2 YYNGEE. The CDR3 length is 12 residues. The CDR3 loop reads CASSAREGTQYF. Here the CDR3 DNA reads TGTGCCAGCAGCGCCAGGGAAGGTACGCAGTATTTT.

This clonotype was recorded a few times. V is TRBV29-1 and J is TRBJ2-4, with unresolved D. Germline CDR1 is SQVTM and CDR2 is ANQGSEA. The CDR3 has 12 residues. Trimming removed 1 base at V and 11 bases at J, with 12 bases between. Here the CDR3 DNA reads TGCAGCGTTGAAGGTACAGCTAACGTTCAGTACTTC. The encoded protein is CSVEGTANVQYF.

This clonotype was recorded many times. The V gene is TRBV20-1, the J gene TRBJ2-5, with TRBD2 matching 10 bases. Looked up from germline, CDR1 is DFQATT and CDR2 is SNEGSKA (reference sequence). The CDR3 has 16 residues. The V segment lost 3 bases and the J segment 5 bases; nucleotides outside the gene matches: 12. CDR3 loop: CSASGPSGRVGETQYF. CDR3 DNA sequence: TGCAGTGCTAGTGGACCCAGCGGGAGGGTCGGGGAGACCCAGTACTTC.

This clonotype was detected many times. The DNA of the CDR3 is TGTGCCAGCAGCTTAGTTGGCAACACTGAAGCTTTCTTT. Translating gives CASSLVGNTEAFF. V gene TRBV7-8 combines with J gene TRBJ1-1; D is uncertain. V shed 1 base and J shed 2 bases, with 5 bases lying between them. In germline, CDR1 is SGHVS, CDR2 FQNEAQ. This CDR3 has 13 amino acids.

DNA for the CDR3: TGCAGTGCTCCCCAGGGTGGGTACTACGAGCAGTACTTC. Residues: CSAPQGGYYEQYF. The chain has TRBV20-1 and TRBJ2-7; D may be TRBD1 (5 bases). The CDR3 totals 13 residues. With 5 bases removed from V and 3 bases from J, the gap between germline ends came to 14 bases. Germline CDR1 and CDR2: DFQATT and SNEGSKA (reference sequence).

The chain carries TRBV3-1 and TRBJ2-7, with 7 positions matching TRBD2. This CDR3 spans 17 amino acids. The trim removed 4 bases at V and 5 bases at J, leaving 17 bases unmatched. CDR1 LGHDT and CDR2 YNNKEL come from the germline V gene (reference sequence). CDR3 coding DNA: TGTGCCAGCAGCCTTCGAACAGGAGGCGGGAGTTACGACGAGCAGTACTTC. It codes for CASSLRTGGGSYDEQYF.

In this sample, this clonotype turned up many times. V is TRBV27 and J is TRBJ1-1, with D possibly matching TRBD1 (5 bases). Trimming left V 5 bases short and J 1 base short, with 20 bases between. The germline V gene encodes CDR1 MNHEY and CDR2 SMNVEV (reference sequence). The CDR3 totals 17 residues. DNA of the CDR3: TGTGCCAGCAGTCAAGACAGAATCGAGAACCAGAACACTGAAGCTTTCTTT. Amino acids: CASSQDRIENQNTEAFF.

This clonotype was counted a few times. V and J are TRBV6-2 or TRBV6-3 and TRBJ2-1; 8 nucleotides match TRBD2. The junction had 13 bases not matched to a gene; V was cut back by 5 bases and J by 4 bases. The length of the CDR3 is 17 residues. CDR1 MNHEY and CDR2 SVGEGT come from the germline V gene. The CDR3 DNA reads TGTGCCAGCAGTCGCCTCCTCTCTAGCGGGTCATACAATGAGCAGTTCTTC. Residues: CASSRLLSSGSYNEQFF.

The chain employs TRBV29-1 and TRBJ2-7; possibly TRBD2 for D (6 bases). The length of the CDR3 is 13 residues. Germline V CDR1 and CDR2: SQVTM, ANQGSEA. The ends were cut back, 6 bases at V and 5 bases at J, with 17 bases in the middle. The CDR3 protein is CSVVGAGRDEQYF. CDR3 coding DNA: TGCAGCGTCGTTGGTGCGGGGCGGGACGAGCAGTACTTC.

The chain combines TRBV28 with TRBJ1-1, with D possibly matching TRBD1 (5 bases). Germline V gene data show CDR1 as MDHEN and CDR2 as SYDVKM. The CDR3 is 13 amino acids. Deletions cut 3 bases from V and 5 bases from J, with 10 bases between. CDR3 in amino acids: CASSFQGVTEAFF. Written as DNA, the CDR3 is TGTGCCAGCAGTTTTCAAGGGGTTACTGAAGCTTTCTTT.

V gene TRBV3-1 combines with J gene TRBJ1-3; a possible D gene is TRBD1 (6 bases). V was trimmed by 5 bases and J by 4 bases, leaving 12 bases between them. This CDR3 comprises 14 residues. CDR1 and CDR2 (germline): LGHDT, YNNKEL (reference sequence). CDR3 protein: CASSGRGGGNTIYF. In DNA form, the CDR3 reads TGTGCCAGCAGCGGAAGAGGGGGGGGAAACACCATATATTTT.

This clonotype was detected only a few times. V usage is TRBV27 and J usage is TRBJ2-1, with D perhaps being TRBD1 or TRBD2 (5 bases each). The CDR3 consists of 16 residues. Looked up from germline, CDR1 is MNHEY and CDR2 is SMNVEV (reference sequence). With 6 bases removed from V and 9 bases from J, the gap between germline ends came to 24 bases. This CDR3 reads CASRVPLDKGMGEQFF. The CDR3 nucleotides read TGTGCCAGCAGGGTCCCACTAGATAAGGGGATGGGTGAGCAGTTCTTC.

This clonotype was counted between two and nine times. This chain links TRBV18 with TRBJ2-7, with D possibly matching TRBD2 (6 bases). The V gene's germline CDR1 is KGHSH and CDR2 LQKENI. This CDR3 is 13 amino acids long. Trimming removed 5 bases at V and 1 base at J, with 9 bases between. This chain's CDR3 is CASSNSGSYEQYF. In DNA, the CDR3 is TGTGCCAGCTCAAATAGCGGATCCTACGAGCAGTACTTC.

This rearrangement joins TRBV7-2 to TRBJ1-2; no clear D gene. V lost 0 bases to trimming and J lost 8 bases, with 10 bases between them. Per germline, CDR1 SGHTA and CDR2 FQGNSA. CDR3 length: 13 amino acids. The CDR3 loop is CASSLASDWGYTF. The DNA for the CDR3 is TGTGCCAGCAGCTTAGCCTCCGACTGGGGCTACACCTTC.

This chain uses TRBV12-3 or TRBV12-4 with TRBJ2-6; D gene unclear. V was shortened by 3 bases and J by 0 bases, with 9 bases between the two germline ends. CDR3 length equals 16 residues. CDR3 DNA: TGTGCCAGCAGTTTTGGGCGGAACTCTGGGGCCAACGTCCTGACTTTC. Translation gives CASSFGRNSGANVLTF.

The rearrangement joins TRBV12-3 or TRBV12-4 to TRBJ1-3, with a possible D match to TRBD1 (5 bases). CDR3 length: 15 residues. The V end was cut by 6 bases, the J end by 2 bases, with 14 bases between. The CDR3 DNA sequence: TGTGCCAGCAGGGAGGCAGGGACCCCTGGAAACACCATATATTTT. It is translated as CASREAGTPGNTIYF.

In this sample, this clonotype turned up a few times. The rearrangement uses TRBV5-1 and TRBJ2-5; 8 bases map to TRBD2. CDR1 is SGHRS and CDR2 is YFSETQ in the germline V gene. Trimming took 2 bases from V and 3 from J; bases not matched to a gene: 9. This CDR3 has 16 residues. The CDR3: CASSLRGGGPKETQYF. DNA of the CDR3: TGCGCCAGCAGCTTACGGGGCGGGGGGCCTAAAGAGACCCAGTACTTC. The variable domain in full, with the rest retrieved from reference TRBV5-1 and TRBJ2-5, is KAGVTQTPRYLIKTRGQQVTLSCSPISGHRSVSWYQQTPGQGLQFLFEYFSETQRNKGNFPGRFSGRQFSNSRSEMNVSTLELGDSALYLCASSLRGGGPKETQYFGPGTRLLVL.

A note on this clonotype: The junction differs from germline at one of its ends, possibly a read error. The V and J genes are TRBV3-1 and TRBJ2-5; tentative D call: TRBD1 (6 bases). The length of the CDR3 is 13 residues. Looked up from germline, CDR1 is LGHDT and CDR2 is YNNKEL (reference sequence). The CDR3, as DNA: TGTGCCAGCAACCAACAGGGTGGAGAGACCCAGTACTTC. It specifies CASNQQGGETQYF.

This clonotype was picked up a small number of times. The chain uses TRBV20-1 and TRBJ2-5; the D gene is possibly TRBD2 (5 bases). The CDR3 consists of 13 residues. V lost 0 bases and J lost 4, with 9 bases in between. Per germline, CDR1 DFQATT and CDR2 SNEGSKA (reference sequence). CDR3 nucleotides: TGCAGTGCTAGAGATCCGGGATCAGAGACCCAGTACTTC. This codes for CSARDPGSETQYF.

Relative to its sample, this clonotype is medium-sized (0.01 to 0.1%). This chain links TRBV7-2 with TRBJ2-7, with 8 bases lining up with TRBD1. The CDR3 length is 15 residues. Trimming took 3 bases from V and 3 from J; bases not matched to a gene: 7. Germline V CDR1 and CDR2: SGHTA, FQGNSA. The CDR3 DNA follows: TGTGCCAGCAGCTTGTCCGGGACAGGAAGCTACGAGCAGTACTTC. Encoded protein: CASSLSGTGSYEQYF. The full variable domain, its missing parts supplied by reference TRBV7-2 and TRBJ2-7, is GAGVSQSPSNKVTEKGKDVELRCDPISGHTALYWYRQSLGQGLEFLIYFQGNSAPDKSGLPSDRFSAERTGGSVSTLTIQRTQQEDSAVYLCASSLSGTGSYEQYFGPGTRLTVT.